This T cell receptor beta chain is drawn from a study of cytomegalovirus exposure and HLA in healthy donors. Overall study findings and caveats: Reportedly, cytomegalovirus status was diagnosed with high sensitivity and specificity. Usually a TCR sequence was rare, but some public TCRs were found in many donors. It was about 180 TCR beta chains that were listed as cytomegalovirus-associated.

With regard to this clone: Its antigen is as yet unknown.

The CDR3 is made up of 14 amino acids. CDR1 and CDR2 (germline): SGHTS, YDEGEE. V lost 0 bases to trimming and J lost 3 bases, with 7 bases between them. Here immunoSEQ multiplex PCR was the method, and the copy in TCRdb shows in-frame clones only, minus some. The repertoire includes about 69,000 clones, roughly 93% of them detected once, and roughly 1% sits in the top ten. Input material: PBMCs. The chain has TRBV5-8 and TRBJ2-1; D is unresolved. The sequence came from a woman younger than 35 in good health and CMV-seronegative. Here the CDR3 reads CASSLGSNYNEQFF. DNA of the CDR3: TGTGCCAGCAGCTTGGGGAGTAACTACAATGAGCAGTTCTTC.